The 14 T cell receptor beta chains below come from one sample, sequenced in a study of CD8 T cell repertoires and HIV-1 epitope variants (dated by TCRdb to about 2020). The library was built by means of the immunoSEQ multiplex PCR assay. TCRdb obtained this table from immuneACCESS and retained in-frame rearrangements with V and J assigned. These tables miss some clones; where compared with another copy, unresolved V genes account for less than half of the shortfall, and the remainder is unexplained. The sample table holds just over 7,000 clones, of which roughly 67% were seen once. 35% to 50% of the sample goes to the ten largest clones. Their antigen targets remain unknown. Sequenced material: cultured CD8+ T cells derived from PBMCs. The receptors originated from a male donor with HIV.

The rearrangement uses TRBV9 and TRBJ2-3; D gene ambiguous. Germline assignment: CDR1 SGDLS and CDR2 YYNGEE. This CDR3 comprises 13 residues. V gave up 4 bases and J gave up 7 bases, with 13 bases separating them. CDR3 protein: CASSPQRAHTQYF. CDR3 sequence (DNA): TGTGCCAGCAGCCCGCAAAGGGCCCATACGCAGTATTTT.

The rearrangement joins TRBV7-9 to TRBJ2-7; 7 bases match TRBD1. Germline V lookup: CDR1 SEHNR, CDR2 FQNEAQ (reference sequence). Germline trimming cut 2 bases from V and 2 bases from J; bases unmatched to any gene: 9. This CDR3 region has 16 residues. DNA for the CDR3: TGTGCCAGCAGCTTATACCCCGGGACAGATCCCTACGAGCAGTACTTC. Translated: CASSLYPGTDPYEQYF. Combining the CDR3 with reference TRBV7-9 and TRBJ2-7 gives the whole variable domain DTGVSQNPRHKITKRGQNVTFRCDPISEHNRLYWYRQTLGQGPEFLTYFQNEAQLEKSRLLSDRFSAERPKGSFSTLEIQRTEQGDSAMYLCASSLYPGTDPYEQYFGPGTRLTVT.

This clone rates as medium-sized. The chain's CDR3 is CASSLDRWGYTF. CDR3 DNA: TGTGCCAGCAGTCTGGATCGCTGGGGCTACACCTTC. The rearrangement links TRBV28 to TRBJ1-2, with D unclear. The length of the CDR3 is 12 residues. Deletions cut 5 bases from V and 8 bases from J, with 12 bases between. Germline V gene sequence: CDR1 MDHEN, CDR2 SYDVKM.

The chain links TRBV5-6 to TRBJ2-1, with TRBD2 matching over 8 bases. The CDR3 contains 14 residues. CDR1 is SGHDT, CDR2 YYEEEE, per germline. The J segment lost 7 bases and the V segment lost 2 bases, leaving 5 bases of the junction unmatched. Here the CDR3 reads CASSLSPGGNEQFF. The CDR3 DNA follows: TGTGCCAGCAGCTTAAGCCCGGGAGGGAATGAGCAGTTCTTC.

The genes are TRBV19 and TRBJ2-7, with D maybe TRBD1 (5 bases). This CDR3 spans 14 amino acids. Germline lookup yields CDR1 LNHDA and CDR2 SQIVND (reference sequence). Trimming removed 5 bases at V and 3 bases at J, with 14 bases between. CDR3 sequence: CASSGQGKIYEQYF. The DNA of the CDR3 is TGTGCCAGTAGTGGGCAGGGAAAAATCTACGAGCAGTACTTC.

The gene calls are TRBV5-5 and TRBJ1-5; unclear D gene. V lost 0 bases and J lost 6, with 13 bases in between. CDR3 length: 15 amino acids. In germline, CDR1 is SGHKS, CDR2 YYEKEE (reference sequence). CDR3 bases: TGTGCCAGCAGCTTGGCCTGGCAGACTGGTCAGCCCCAGCATTTT. This translates into CASSLAWQTGQPQHF. Full variable domain (missing parts from reference TRBV5-5 and TRBJ1-5): DAGVTQSPTHLIKTRGQQVTLRCSPISGHKSVSWYQQVLGQGPQFIFQYYEKEERGRGNFPDRFSARQFPNYSSELNVNALLLGDSALYLCASSLAWQTGQPQHFGDGTRLSIL.

This chain joins TRBV5-1 and TRBJ2-2; perhaps TRBD1 as D (6 bases). Germline values: CDR1 SGHRS, CDR2 YFSETQ. V was clipped by 0 bases and J by 2 bases, with 8 bases between them. The CDR3 consists of 15 residues. This CDR3 reads CASSLGQVNTGELFF. The DNA for the CDR3 is TGCGCCAGCAGCTTGGGACAGGTTAACACCGGGGAGCTGTTTTTT.

Written as DNA, the CDR3 is TGTGCCAGCAGCTTAGTTGCTTTTGGGGGACTAGCGGGAAGGGAGACCCAGTACTTC. Translation gives CASSLVAFGGLAGRETQYF. V and J are TRBV7-2 and TRBJ2-5; 13 nucleotides agree with TRBD2. The germline gives CDR1 SGHTA, CDR2 FQGNSA. This CDR3 contains 19 residues. V shed 1 base and J 5 bases; nucleotides not matched to a gene: 13.

V gene TRBV7-8 combines with J gene TRBJ2-4, with D maybe TRBD1 (5 bases). CDR3 length equals 16 residues. Trimming pared 4 bases from V and 5 bases from J, leaving 18 bases between. The V gene's germline CDR1 is SGHVS and CDR2 FQNEAQ. CDR3: CASSSSLGASENIQYF. The CDR3 nucleotides read TGTGCCAGCAGCTCGTCATTAGGGGCTAGTGAAAACATTCAGTACTTC.

The J gene is TRBJ2-7, the V gene TRBV5-4, with 8 positions matching TRBD1. CDR3 length equals 13 residues. V lost 0 bases, J lost 5 bases, and 1 base stayed unmatched. CDR1 is SGHNT and CDR2 is YYREEE in the germline V gene (reference sequence). Here the CDR3 reads CASSLGQGNEQYF. The CDR3, as DNA: TGTGCCAGCAGCTTGGGACAGGGGAACGAGCAGTACTTC.

This chain connects TRBV29-1 to TRBJ2-1; 7 nucleotides match TRBD1. The germline gives CDR1 SQVTM, CDR2 ANQGSEA. Trimming took 3 bases from V and 7 from J; bases not matched to a gene: 15. The CDR3 runs to 16 residues. The chain's CDR3 is CSVDKEDRMDLNEQFF. CDR3 nucleotides: TGCAGCGTTGATAAGGAGGACAGGATGGACCTTAATGAGCAGTTCTTC.

V usage is TRBV7-6 and J usage is TRBJ2-7; a weak D match, TRBD2 (6 bases). V lost 6 bases, J lost 3 bases, and 12 bases lay in between. CDR1 and CDR2 from the germline V gene are SGHVS and FNYEAQ. The CDR3 is 13 amino acids. The CDR3 is CASSPGVGYEQYF. CDR3 bases: TGTGCCAGCAGTCCGGGGGTGGGCTACGAGCAGTACTTC. The whole variable domain, remainder taken from reference TRBV7-6 and TRBJ2-7, is GAGVSQSPRYKVTKRGQDVALRCDPISGHVSLYWYRQALGQGPEFLTYFNYEAQQDKSGLPNDRFSAERPEGSISTLTIQRTEQRDSAMYRCASSPGVGYEQYFGPGTRLTVT.

V is TRBV30 and J is TRBJ1-1; D is ambiguous. The CDR3 extends over 12 amino acids. V was trimmed by 0 bases and J by 0 bases, leaving 2 bases between them. In germline, CDR1 is GTSNPN, CDR2 SVGIG (reference sequence). The DNA for the CDR3 is TGTGCCTGGAGTGTAATGAACACTGAAGCTTTCTTT. This encodes CAWSVMNTEAFF.

The J gene is TRBJ2-2, the V gene TRBV5-6; the match to TRBD1 covers 7 bases. Germline CDR1 SGHDT, CDR2 YYEEEE. The V gene end was trimmed by 1 base and the J gene end by 0 bases; junction bases not matched to a gene: 9. The length of the CDR3 is 18 residues. CDR3 DNA sequence: TGTGCCAGCAGCTTGTTAGGAGCCGGGACAGCGAACACCGGGGAGCTGTTTTTT. It is translated as CASSLLGAGTANTGELFF.